This T cell receptor (beta chain) comes out of a study of blood T cell repertoires in COVID-19. Whole-study context: Sites in the United States, Italy and Spain provided acute and convalescent COVID-19 samples.

CDR1 is SGHAT and CDR2 is FQNNGV in the germline V gene. The V gene lost 0 bases and the J gene lost 8 bases, with 19 bases spanning the gap. This CDR3 contains 17 residues. Using immunoSEQ multiplex PCR, the repertoire was profiled, and TCRdb retains in-frame clones only, with some absent. Among about 240,000 clones listed, about 83% were seen once. The clonotype originates from a man aged 25 to 40 who had recovered from COVID-19. The chain combines TRBV11-2 with TRBJ1-4, with D possibly being TRBD1 (6 bases). The sequencing sample was made of peripheral blood. The CDR3, as DNA: TGTGCCAGCAGCTTAGATGAGACAGGTAGTCTTCAGGAAAAACTGTTTTTT. Encoded protein: CASSLDETGSLQEKLFF.